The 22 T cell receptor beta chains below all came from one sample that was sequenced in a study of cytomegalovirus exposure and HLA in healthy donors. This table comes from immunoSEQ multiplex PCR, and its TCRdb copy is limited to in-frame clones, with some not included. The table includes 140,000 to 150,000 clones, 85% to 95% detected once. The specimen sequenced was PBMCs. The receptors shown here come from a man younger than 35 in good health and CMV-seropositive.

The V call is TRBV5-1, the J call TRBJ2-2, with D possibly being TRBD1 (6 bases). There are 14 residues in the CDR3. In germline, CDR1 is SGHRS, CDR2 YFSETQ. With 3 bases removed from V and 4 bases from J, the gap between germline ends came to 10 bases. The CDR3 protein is CASSSRGSTGELFF. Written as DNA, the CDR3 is TGCGCCAGCAGCTCCAGGGGTTCCACCGGGGAGCTGTTTTTT.

CDR3 loop: CASSRTGWGNTEAFF. The CDR3 nucleotides read TGTGCCAGCAGCCGGACAGGGTGGGGGAACACTGAAGCTTTCTTT. The chain links TRBV7-3 to TRBJ1-1; 8 nucleotides agree with TRBD1. The J segment lost 1 base and the V segment lost 5 bases, leaving 6 bases of the junction unmatched. Germline lookup yields CDR1 SGHTA and CDR2 FQGTGA. The CDR3 extends over 15 amino acids.

The CDR3 loop reads CSVEAGAPYNEQFF. The CDR3 nucleotides read TGCAGCGTTGAGGCAGGGGCCCCCTACAATGAGCAGTTCTTC. The chain joins TRBV29-1 to TRBJ2-1; TRBD1 might be the D (6 bases). Looked up from germline, CDR1 is SQVTM and CDR2 is ANQGSEA. The V end lost 3 bases, the J end lost 2 bases, and 11 bases lay between the germline ends. This CDR3 is built from 14 residues.

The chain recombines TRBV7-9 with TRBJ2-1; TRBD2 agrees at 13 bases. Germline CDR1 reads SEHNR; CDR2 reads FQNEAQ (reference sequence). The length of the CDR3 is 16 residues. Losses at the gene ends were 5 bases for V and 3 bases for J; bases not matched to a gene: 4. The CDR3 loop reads CASSTRTSGGYNEQFF. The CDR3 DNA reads TGTGCCAGCAGCACGCGGACTAGCGGGGGCTACAATGAGCAGTTCTTC.

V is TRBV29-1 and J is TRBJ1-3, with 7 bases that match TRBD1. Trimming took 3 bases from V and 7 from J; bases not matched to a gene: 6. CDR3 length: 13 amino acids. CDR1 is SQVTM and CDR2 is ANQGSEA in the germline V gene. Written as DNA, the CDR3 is TGCAGCGTTGAGGAACAGGGGAAGAACACCATATATTTT. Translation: CSVEEQGKNTIYF.

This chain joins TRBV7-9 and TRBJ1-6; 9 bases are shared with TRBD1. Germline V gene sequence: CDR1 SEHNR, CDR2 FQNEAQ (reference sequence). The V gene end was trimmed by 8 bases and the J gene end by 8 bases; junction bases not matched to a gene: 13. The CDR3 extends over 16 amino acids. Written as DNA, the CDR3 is TGTGCCAGCGTGCCAGGACAGGGGCCCATTGATTCACCCCTCCACTTT. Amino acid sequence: CASVPGQGPIDSPLHF.

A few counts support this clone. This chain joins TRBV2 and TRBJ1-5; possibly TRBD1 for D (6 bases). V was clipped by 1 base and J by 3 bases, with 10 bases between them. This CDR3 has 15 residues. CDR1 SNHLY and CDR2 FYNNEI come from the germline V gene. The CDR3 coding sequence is TGTGCCAGCAGTGAAGGGTCAGGGGACAATCAGCCCCAGCATTTT. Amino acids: CASSEGSGDNQPQHF.

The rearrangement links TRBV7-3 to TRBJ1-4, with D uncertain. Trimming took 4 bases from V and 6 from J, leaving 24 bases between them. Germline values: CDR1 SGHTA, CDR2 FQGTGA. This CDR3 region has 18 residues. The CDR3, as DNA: TGTGCCAGCAGCTCCCCTGAGGGTCCCCACAGAAATCATGAAAAACTGTTTTTT. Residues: CASSSPEGPHRNHEKLFF.

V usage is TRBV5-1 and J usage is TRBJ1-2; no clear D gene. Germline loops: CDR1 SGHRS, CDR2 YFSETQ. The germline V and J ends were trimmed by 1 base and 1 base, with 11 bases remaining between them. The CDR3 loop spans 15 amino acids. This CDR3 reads CASSLYGQDNYGYTF. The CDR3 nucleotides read TGCGCCAGCAGCTTGTATGGGCAGGATAACTATGGCTACACCTTC.

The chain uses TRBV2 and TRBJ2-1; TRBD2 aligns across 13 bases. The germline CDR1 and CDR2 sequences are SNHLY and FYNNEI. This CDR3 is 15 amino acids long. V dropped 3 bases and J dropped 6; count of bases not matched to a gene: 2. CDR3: CASSDRTSGSNEQFF. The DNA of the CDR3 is TGTGCCAGCAGTGATAGGACTAGCGGGAGCAATGAGCAGTTCTTC.

CDR3 nucleotide sequence: TGTGCCAGCAGTTTATCGGGAGGCGGGTCCTACGAGCAGTACTTC. Encoded protein: CASSLSGGGSYEQYF. The chain is built from TRBV27 and TRBJ2-7; maybe TRBD2 (6 bases). Germline CDR1 reads MNHEY; CDR2 reads SMNVEV (reference sequence). V was clipped by 0 bases and J by 1 base, with 10 bases between them. The CDR3 sequence is 15 residues long.

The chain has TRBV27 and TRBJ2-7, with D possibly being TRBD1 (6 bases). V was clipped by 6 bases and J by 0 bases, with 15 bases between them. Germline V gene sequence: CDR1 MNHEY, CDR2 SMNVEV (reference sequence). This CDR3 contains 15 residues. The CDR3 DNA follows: TGTGCCAGCAGGGGATCAGGGGTCCCCTCCTACGAGCAGTACTTC. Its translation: CASRGSGVPSYEQYF.

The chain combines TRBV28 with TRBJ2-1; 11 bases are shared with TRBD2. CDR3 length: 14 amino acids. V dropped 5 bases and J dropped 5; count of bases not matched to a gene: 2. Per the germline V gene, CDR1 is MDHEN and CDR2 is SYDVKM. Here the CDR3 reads CASSLAGGNNEQFF. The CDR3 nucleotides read TGTGCCAGCAGTCTAGCGGGGGGAAACAATGAGCAGTTCTTC.

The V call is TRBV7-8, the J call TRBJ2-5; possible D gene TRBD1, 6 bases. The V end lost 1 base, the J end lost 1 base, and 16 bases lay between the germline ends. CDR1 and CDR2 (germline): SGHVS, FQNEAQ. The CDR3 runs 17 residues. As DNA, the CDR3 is TGTGCCAGCAGCTTAGGGCAGGGGCGCCGCCTCCAAGAGACCCAGTACTTC. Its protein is CASSLGQGRRLQETQYF.

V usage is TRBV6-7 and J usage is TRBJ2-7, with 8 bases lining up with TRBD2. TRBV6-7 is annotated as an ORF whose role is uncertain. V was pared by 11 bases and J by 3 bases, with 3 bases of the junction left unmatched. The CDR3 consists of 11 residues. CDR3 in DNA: TGTGCCGGAGCGGGAGTCTACGAGCAGTACTTC. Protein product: CAGAGVYEQYF.

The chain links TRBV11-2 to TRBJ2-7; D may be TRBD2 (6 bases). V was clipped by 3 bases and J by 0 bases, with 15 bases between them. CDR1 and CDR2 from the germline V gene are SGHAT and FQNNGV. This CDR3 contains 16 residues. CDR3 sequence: CASSFLGTLGSYEQYF. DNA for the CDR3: TGTGCCAGCAGCTTTCTGGGGACTCTTGGCTCCTACGAGCAGTACTTC.

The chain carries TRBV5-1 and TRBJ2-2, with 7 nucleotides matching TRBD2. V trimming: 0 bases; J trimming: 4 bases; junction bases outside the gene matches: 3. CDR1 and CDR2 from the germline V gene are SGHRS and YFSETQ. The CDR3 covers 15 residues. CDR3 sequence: CASSLGGSGTGELFF. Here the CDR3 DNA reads TGCGCCAGCAGCTTGGGCGGGAGCGGCACCGGGGAGCTGTTTTTT.

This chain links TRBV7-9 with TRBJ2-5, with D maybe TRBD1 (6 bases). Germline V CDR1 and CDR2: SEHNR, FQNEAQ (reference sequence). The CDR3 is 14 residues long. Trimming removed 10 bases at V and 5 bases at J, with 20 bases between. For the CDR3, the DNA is TGTGCCACCAGGGAAGGAGGAAGGGGGGAGACCCAGTACTTC. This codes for CATREGGRGETQYF.

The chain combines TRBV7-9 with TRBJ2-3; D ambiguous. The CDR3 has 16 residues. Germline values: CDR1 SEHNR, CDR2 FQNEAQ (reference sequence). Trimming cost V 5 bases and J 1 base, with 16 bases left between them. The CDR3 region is CASSQKTRPGTDTQYF. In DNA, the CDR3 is TGTGCCAGCAGCCAGAAGACACGTCCGGGCACAGATACGCAGTATTTT.

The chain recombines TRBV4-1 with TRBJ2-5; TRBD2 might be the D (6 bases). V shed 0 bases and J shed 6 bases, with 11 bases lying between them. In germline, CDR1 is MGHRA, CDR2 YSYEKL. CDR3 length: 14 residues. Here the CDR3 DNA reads TGCGCCAGCAGCCAAGATCTCGCGGGGAAGACCCAGTACTTC. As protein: CASSQDLAGKTQYF.

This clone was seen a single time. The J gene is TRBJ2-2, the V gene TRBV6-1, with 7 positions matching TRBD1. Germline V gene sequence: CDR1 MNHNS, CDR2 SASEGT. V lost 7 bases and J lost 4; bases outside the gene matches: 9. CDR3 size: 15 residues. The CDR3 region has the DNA TGTGCCAGCAAGACCTGGACAGGAATCACCGGGGAGCTGTTTTTT. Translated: CASKTWTGITGELFF.

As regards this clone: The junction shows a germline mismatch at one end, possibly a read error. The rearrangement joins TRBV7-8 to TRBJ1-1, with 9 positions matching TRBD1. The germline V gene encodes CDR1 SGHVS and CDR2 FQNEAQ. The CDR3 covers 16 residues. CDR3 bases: TGTGCCAGCAGCGCCTCGACAGGGGGGGTGAACATTGAAGCTTTCTTT. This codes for CASSASTGGVNIEAFF. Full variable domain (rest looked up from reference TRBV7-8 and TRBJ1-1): GAGVSQSPRYKVAKRGQDVALRCDPISGHVSLFWYQQALGQGPEFLTYFQNEAQLDKSGLPSDRFFAERPEGSVSTLKIQRTQQEDSAVYLCASSASTGGVNIEAFFGQGTRLTVV.